This passage covers 22 T cell receptor beta chains from one sample sequenced in a study of high-grade serous ovarian cancer treatment subgroups. Data came from immunoSEQ multiplex PCR; TCRdb stores just in-frame clones and leaves some out. Among roughly 29,000 clones listed, around 80% were seen once. Tumor samples were obtained before definitive surgery or chemotherapy. The sequencing sample was made of tumor tissue. The receptors here all came from a human donor with high-grade serous ovarian cancer.

The rearrangement joins TRBV19 to TRBJ2-1, with 12 positions matching TRBD2. This CDR3 comprises 17 residues. The germline V gene has CDR1 LNHDA and CDR2 SQIVND (reference sequence). The junction had 10 bases not matched to a gene; V was cut back by 1 base and J by 9 bases. CDR3 amino acids: CASSIGASGGAYGEQFF. The CDR3 DNA follows: TGTGCCAGTAGTATAGGGGCTAGCGGGGGGGCCTACGGTGAGCAGTTCTTC. Combining the CDR3 with reference TRBV19 and TRBJ2-1 gives the whole variable domain DGGITQSPKYLFRKEGQNVTLSCEQNLNHDAMYWYRQDPGQGLRLIYYSQIVNDFQKGDIAEGYSVSREKKESFPLTVTSAQKNPTAFYLCASSIGASGGAYGEQFFGPGTRLTVL.

The V gene is TRBV18, the J gene TRBJ2-5; D gene uncertain. The CDR3 is made up of 11 amino acids. The germline V gene has CDR1 KGHSH and CDR2 LQKENI. Trimming pared 6 bases from V and 1 base from J, leaving 3 bases between. CDR3 nucleotides: TGTGCCAGCTCCCCCCAAGAGACCCAGTACTTC. It translates to CASSPQETQYF.

The chain is built from TRBV30 and TRBJ2-2, with D possibly matching TRBD1 (5 bases). CDR1 is GTSNPN, CDR2 SVGIG, per germline (reference sequence). The V gene lost 5 bases and the J gene lost 4 bases, with 11 bases spanning the gap. This CDR3 is 13 amino acids long. CDR3 DNA: TGTGCCTGGTCTCAGGGCCCCACCGGGGAGCTGTTTTTT. Translated: CAWSQGPTGELFF.

This clone has a single count. The chain couples TRBV15 to TRBJ2-1, with D maybe TRBD2 (5 bases). From germline, CDR1 is LNHNV and CDR2 YYDKDF (reference sequence). Trimming removed 5 bases from V and 7 bases from J, with 15 bases in between. CDR3 size: 14 residues. Here the CDR3 reads CATSEEVRRNEQFF. The DNA for the CDR3 is TGTGCCACCAGCGAGGAGGTGCGGCGGAATGAGCAGTTCTTC.

For the CDR3, the DNA is TGTGCCAGCAGCTCCCCGGGGCCGACCTCCTACAATGAGCAGTTCTTC. This codes for CASSSPGPTSYNEQFF. This sequence joins TRBV5-5 and TRBJ2-1, with D perhaps matching TRBD1 or TRBD2 (5 bases each). CDR3 length equals 16 residues. Trimming stripped 3 bases from V and 0 bases from J, with 13 bases between. Per the germline V gene, CDR1 is SGHKS and CDR2 is YYEKEE (reference sequence).

The gene calls are TRBV30 and TRBJ1-2; the D is unclear. CDR1 and CDR2 from the germline V gene are GTSNPN and SVGIG (reference sequence). The V end lost 2 bases, the J end lost 3 bases, and 10 bases lay between the germline ends. The CDR3 extends over 13 amino acids. The CDR3 reads CAWSPRIYYGYTF. For the CDR3, the DNA is TGTGCCTGGAGTCCAAGGATCTACTATGGCTACACCTTC. Using reference TRBV30 and TRBJ1-2 for the parts outside the CDR3, the full variable domain is SQTIHQWPATLVQPVGSPLSLECTVEGTSNPNLYWYRQAAGRGLQLLFYSVGIGQISSEVPQNLSASRPQDRQFILSSKKLLLSDSGFYLCAWSPRIYYGYTFGSGTRLTVV.

The chain links TRBV29-1 to TRBJ2-1; the D is unclear. CDR3 length equals 12 residues. V was clipped by 4 bases and J by 2 bases, with 6 bases between them. CDR1 is SQVTM, CDR2 ANQGSEA, per germline. CDR3 protein: CSVASPYNEQFF. As DNA, the CDR3 is TGCAGCGTTGCGAGCCCCTACAATGAGCAGTTCTTC.

The chain employs TRBV7-3 and TRBJ2-5; possibly TRBD2 for D (6 bases). V dropped 2 bases and J dropped 0 bases, with 10 bases sitting between them. The CDR3 has 15 amino acids. Per germline, CDR1 SGHTA and CDR2 FQGTGA. DNA for the CDR3: TGTGCCAGCAGCTTACGTACGGGAGACCAAGAGACCCAGTACTTC. Protein sequence: CASSLRTGDQETQYF. Using reference TRBV7-3 and TRBJ2-5 for the parts outside the CDR3, the full variable domain is GAGVSQTPSNKVTEKGKYVELRCDPISGHTALYWYRQSLGQGPEFLIYFQGTGAADDSGLPNDRFFAVRPEGSVSTLKIQRTERGDSAVYLCASSLRTGDQETQYFGPGTRLLVL.

The rearrangement uses TRBV28 and TRBJ2-4, with D perhaps given as TRBD1 or TRBD2 (5 bases each). Germline CDR1 and CDR2: MDHEN and SYDVKM. Trimming removed 3 bases from V and 0 bases from J, with 24 bases in between. The CDR3 is made up of 20 amino acids. CDR3 sequence reads: CASSLGNGWERGLAKNIQYF. For the CDR3, the DNA is TGTGCCAGCAGTTTGGGGAACGGGTGGGAGAGGGGCCTAGCCAAAAACATTCAGTACTTC.

The CDR3 nucleotides read TGCGCCAGCAGCTACTCCTCCGGGACGGCTAGCGGGAGCTCCTACGAGCAGTACTTC. Translation: CASSYSSGTASGSSYEQYF. This chain joins TRBV5-1 and TRBJ2-7, with 10 nucleotides matching TRBD2. This CDR3 has 19 amino acids. The trim removed 3 bases at V and 0 bases at J, leaving 15 bases unmatched. Germline V gives CDR1 SGHRS, CDR2 YFSETQ.

The chain recombines TRBV4-2 with TRBJ2-2; 12 bases map to TRBD2. V lost 4 bases to trimming and J lost 5 bases; unmatched junction nucleotides: 5. CDR3 length: 16 amino acids. CDR1 LGHNA and CDR2 YNFKEQ come from the germline V gene. In nucleotides, the CDR3 is TGTGCCAGCAGCCGACAGACTAGCGGGAGTACCGGGGAGCTGTTTTTT. This codes for CASSRQTSGSTGELFF.

This clone turned up a few times. The V gene is TRBV28, the J gene TRBJ1-1; 7 bases map to TRBD1. Germline V gives CDR1 MDHEN, CDR2 SYDVKM. The CDR3 runs 13 residues. V lost 7 bases, J lost 3 bases, and 5 bases stayed unmatched. CDR3 sequence reads: CASNRGQHTEAFF. CDR3 DNA sequence: TGTGCCAGCAATAGGGGGCAACACACTGAAGCTTTCTTT.

CDR3 residues: CASSLVGLNTGELFF. CDR3 bases: TGCGCCAGCAGCTTGGTTGGGTTGAACACCGGGGAGCTGTTTTTT. V usage is TRBV5-1 and J usage is TRBJ2-2; D is undetermined. CDR1 is SGHRS, CDR2 YFSETQ, per germline. The CDR3 consists of 15 residues. V was trimmed by 0 bases and J by 1 base, leaving 7 bases between them.

The CDR3 reads CASSVAGTSIIEQFF. DNA of the CDR3: TGTGCCAGCAGCGTAGCCGGGACTAGCATAATAGAGCAGTTCTTC. V and J are TRBV9 and TRBJ2-1; TRBD2 matches 9 bases. The CDR3 spans 15 residues. V shed 0 bases, J shed 10 bases, and the junction held 8 bases outside the gene matches. Germline V lookup: CDR1 SGDLS, CDR2 YYNGEE.

Comment on this clone: The germline gene is not matched at one end of the junction; a read error may be the cause. CDR3 DNA: TGCGCCAGCAGCTTGGACAGGGGTGATTCACACTTC. Its translation is CASSLDRGDSHF. The V and J genes are TRBV5-1 and TRBJ2-7, with 7 nucleotides matching TRBD1. The CDR3 contains 12 residues. Per germline, CDR1 SGHRS and CDR2 YFSETQ.

The chain carries TRBV7-9 and TRBJ1-4; possible D gene TRBD1, 5 bases. V lost 1 base and J lost 0, with 9 bases in between. CDR1 SEHNR and CDR2 FQNEAQ come from the germline V gene (reference sequence). The CDR3 runs 16 residues. The CDR3 DNA reads TGTGCCAGCAGCTTAGGCGGGGACTCAACTAATGAAAAACTGTTTTTT. Residues: CASSLGGDSTNEKLFF.

This sequence joins TRBV27 and TRBJ2-7, with D perhaps being TRBD1 or TRBD2 (5 bases each). The CDR3 loop spans 14 amino acids. V lost 3 bases, J lost 3 bases, and 12 bases lay in between. From germline, CDR1 is MNHEY and CDR2 SMNVEV (reference sequence). CDR3 region: CASSFVGGGYEQYF. CDR3 sequence (DNA): TGTGCCAGCAGTTTCGTTGGGGGTGGCTACGAGCAGTACTTC.

The chain employs TRBV7-8 and TRBJ2-7; TRBD2 agrees at 8 bases. V gave up 2 bases and J gave up 4 bases; unmatched junction bases: 7. The CDR3 contains 15 residues. Germline V CDR1 and CDR2: SGHVS, FQNEAQ. The DNA of the CDR3 is TGTGCCAGCAGCTTATCTCCGGGACTAGGGTACGAGCAGTACTTC. Its translation is CASSLSPGLGYEQYF.

CDR3 DNA: TGTGCCAGCAGCATACAGGGGGCAGCCAAAAACATTCAGTACTTC. This translates into CASSIQGAAKNIQYF. The chain is built from TRBV13 and TRBJ2-4, with 9 bases matching TRBD1. The germline V gene encodes CDR1 PRHDT and CDR2 FYEKMQ (reference sequence). This CDR3 has 15 amino acids. V trimming: 5 bases; J trimming: 0 bases; junction bases outside the gene matches: 2. Together with reference TRBV13 and TRBJ2-4, the CDR3 gives the full variable domain: AAGVIQSPRHLIKEKRETATLKCYPIPRHDTVYWYQQGPGQDPQFLISFYEKMQSDKGSIPDRFSAQQFSDYHSELNMSSLELGDSALYFCASSIQGAAKNIQYFGAGTRLSVL.

V and J are TRBV28 and TRBJ2-2, with D perhaps matching TRBD2 (7 bases). The germline V gene encodes CDR1 MDHEN and CDR2 SYDVKM. This CDR3 has 14 residues. The ends were cut back, 4 bases at V and 8 bases at J, with 14 bases in the middle. The CDR3 DNA reads as TGTGCCAGCAGTTCCTACAGGGAGGGGGGGGAGCTGTTTTTT. The encoded protein is CASSSYREGGELFF.

The table lists this clone with a count of one. The genes are TRBV5-1 and TRBJ2-5; D is undetermined. Trimming removed 7 bases at V and 1 base at J, with 8 bases between. This CDR3 comprises 12 residues. Germline V gene sequence: CDR1 SGHRS, CDR2 YFSETQ. The CDR3 protein is CASRVAQETQYF. The CDR3 bases are TGCGCCAGCCGAGTAGCCCAAGAGACCCAGTACTTC.

The rearrangement uses TRBV28 and TRBJ1-4; D is unclear. V lost 8 bases and J lost 0, with 16 bases in between. CDR1 and CDR2 from the germline V gene are MDHEN and SYDVKM. The CDR3 has 16 amino acids. The chain's CDR3 is CASAFRRAATNEKLFF. CDR3 bases: TGTGCCAGCGCGTTCCGTAGGGCCGCAACTAATGAAAAACTGTTTTTT.